Listed here are 20 T cell receptor beta chains from one sample, sequenced in a study of blood T cell repertoires in COVID-19. Profiled with immunoSEQ multiplex PCR; TCRdb holds only in-frame clones, not every one. The data hold roughly 160,000 clones, with roughly 85% observed a single time. The specimen was peripheral blood. These receptors all stem from an elderly woman with acute or convalescent COVID-19.

This chain joins TRBV11-3 and TRBJ2-2; TRBD2 might be the D (5 bases). The CDR3 contains 15 residues. Per the germline V gene, CDR1 is SGHNT and CDR2 is YENEEA. Trimming shortened V by 7 bases and J by 4 bases, and 16 bases separated the two germline ends. The CDR3 reads CASTQGPGSTGELFF. CDR3 nucleotides: TGTGCCAGCACCCAAGGTCCTGGGAGCACCGGGGAGCTGTTTTTT. Complete variable domain (other parts from reference TRBV11-3 and TRBJ2-2): EAGVVQSPRYKIIEKKQPVAFWCNPISGHNTLYWYLQNLGQGPELLIRYENEEAVDDSQLPKDRFSAERLKGVDSTLKIQPAELGDSAVYLCASTQGPGSTGELFFGEGSRLTVL.

With regard to this clone: One junction end does not reproduce the germline sequence, and a read error may be involved. This chain links TRBV7-8 with TRBJ2-1; tentative D call: TRBD2 (6 bases). CDR1 SGHVS and CDR2 FQNEAQ come from the germline V gene. The CDR3 covers 12 residues. The CDR3 DNA reads as TGTGCCAGCAGCTTACTTGGGGGGACCGTGGTCTTC. It codes for CASSLLGGTVVF.

The rearrangement joins TRBV2 to TRBJ2-6; D unresolved. Germline-derived CDR1 and CDR2 are SNHLY and FYNNEI. V was trimmed by 10 bases and J by 2 bases, leaving 12 bases between them. The CDR3 spans 14 residues. DNA of the CDR3: TGTGCCACCCGGTTGGTGGCTGGGGCCAACGTCCTGACTTTC. Protein product: CATRLVAGANVLTF. Looking up the rest from reference TRBV2 and TRBJ2-6 gives the full variable domain: EPEVTQTPSHQVTQMGQEVILRCVPISNHLYFYWYRQILGQKVEFLVSFYNNEISEKSEIFDDQFSVERPDGSNFTLKIRSTKLEDSAMYFCATRLVAGANVLTFGAGSRLTVL.

Here the CDR3 reads CASSVLTGGLETQYF. The CDR3 nucleotides read TGCGCCAGCAGCGTACTAACAGGGGGGTTGGAGACCCAGTACTTC. The chain carries TRBV5-1 and TRBJ2-5, with TRBD1 identical over 8 bases. The CDR3 runs to 15 residues. Germline CDR1 and CDR2: SGHRS and YFSETQ. V was pared by 4 bases and J by 5 bases, with 10 bases of the junction left unmatched.

The V call is TRBV7-2, the J call TRBJ2-5; 15 positions match TRBD2. Per the germline V gene, CDR1 is SGHTA and CDR2 is FQGNSA. There are 16 residues in the CDR3. Trimming at V came to 3 bases and at J to 2 bases, leaving 1 base not matched to a gene. The CDR3 DNA reads TGTGCCAGCAGCTTCGGACTAGCGGGGGGGCAAGAGACCCAGTACTTC. This codes for CASSFGLAGGQETQYF. The full variable domain, rest sourced from reference TRBV7-2 and TRBJ2-5, is GAGVSQSPSNKVTEKGKDVELRCDPISGHTALYWYRQSLGQGLEFLIYFQGNSAPDKSGLPSDRFSAERTGGSVSTLTIQRTQQEDSAVYLCASSFGLAGGQETQYFGPGTRLLVL.

The V and J genes are TRBV7-8 and TRBJ1-6; possibly TRBD1 for D (6 bases). The V and J ends lost 0 bases and 8 bases respectively, with 17 bases between them. This CDR3 is built from 17 residues. Germline V gives CDR1 SGHVS, CDR2 FQNEAQ. CDR3 bases: TGTGCCAGCAGCTTAGCGCAGGGGCCGGAGCGGTATTCACCCCTCCACTTT. Translation: CASSLAQGPERYSPLHF.

The chain combines TRBV21-1 with TRBJ1-2; the table's D gene call, TRBD1, was not cross checked with the DNA. TRBV21-1 counts as a pseudogene. The CDR3 spans 15 residues. The CDR3 loop reads CASSRRQGAREGYTF. The DNA for the CDR3 is TGTGCCAGCAGCAGAAGACAGGGGGCGCGAGAAGGCTACACCTTC.

The V gene is TRBV6-5, the J gene TRBJ1-6, with D perhaps TRBD1 (5 bases). The CDR3 consists of 14 residues. Germline loops: CDR1 MNHEY, CDR2 SVGAGI. V lost 7 bases and J 6 bases, leaving 13 bases between the germline ends. The CDR3 DNA follows: TGTGCCAGCAATCGACAGCCTTCTAATTCACCCCTCCACTTT. Translating gives CASNRQPSNSPLHF.

This chain uses TRBV7-2 with TRBJ1-3, with unresolved D. CDR3 size: 16 residues. Germline V gene data show CDR1 as SGHTA and CDR2 as FQGNSA. The V and J ends lost 0 bases and 0 bases respectively, with 9 bases between them. The CDR3 region has the DNA TGTGCCAGCAGCTTAGCCGAGACAAGCTCTGGAAACACCATATATTTT. Protein product: CASSLAETSSGNTIYF.

The chain recombines TRBV29-1 with TRBJ1-1; tentative D call: TRBD1 (5 bases). The CDR3 loop spans 13 amino acids. Germline CDR1 and CDR2: SQVTM and ANQGSEA. The germline V and J ends were trimmed by 8 bases and 2 bases, with 15 bases remaining between them. DNA for the CDR3: TGCAGCCTGTCTGTGGGGGGAAACACTGAAGCTTTCTTT. Amino acids: CSLSVGGNTEAFF. Supplemented by reference TRBV29-1 and TRBJ1-1, the full variable domain reads SAVISQKPSRDICQRGTSLTIQCQVDSQVTMMFWYRQQPGQSLTLIATANQGSEATYESGFVIDKFPISRPNLTFSTLTVSNMSPEDSSIYLCSLSVGGNTEAFFGQGTRLTVV.

J is TRBJ2-1 and V is TRBV7-2, with D unresolved. CDR1 SGHTA and CDR2 FQGNSA come from the germline V gene. CDR3 length: 12 residues. With 3 bases removed from V and 5 bases from J, the gap between germline ends came to 5 bases. The CDR3 region is CASSFTDNEQFF. CDR3 nucleotide sequence: TGTGCCAGCAGCTTTACGGACAATGAGCAGTTCTTC.

This clone was found once. The V call is TRBV12-3 or TRBV12-4, the J call TRBJ1-1, with no clear D. This CDR3 is 12 amino acids long. Deletions cut 3 bases from V and 3 bases from J, with 5 bases between. CDR3 DNA: TGTGCCAGCAGTTTTACATACACTGAAGCTTTCTTT. Its protein product is CASSFTYTEAFF.

The rearrangement joins TRBV5-1 to TRBJ2-5; D gene unclear. Germline CDR1 is SGHRS and CDR2 is YFSETQ. V lost 1 base and J 1 base, leaving 8 bases between the germline ends. There are 14 residues in the CDR3. The DNA of the CDR3 is TGCGCCAGCAGCTTGTTGTCCAGCCAAGAGACCCAGTACTTC. It is translated as CASSLLSSQETQYF.

This chain joins TRBV6-5 and TRBJ2-7; D possibly corresponds to TRBD2 (6 bases). V was pared by 5 bases and J by 7 bases, with 15 bases between. Germline assignment: CDR1 MNHEY and CDR2 SVGAGI. This CDR3 region has 13 residues. In DNA form, the CDR3 reads TGTGCCAGCAGTCCCGAGGGAGGTCGGGAGCAGTACTTC. Protein: CASSPEGGREQYF.

The CDR3 DNA reads TGTGCCAGCAGCTTAGAACCTAAGGGGTCTGAAGCTTTCTTT. It codes for CASSLEPKGSEAFF. The rearrangement links TRBV7-2 to TRBJ1-1, with D possibly TRBD1 on 5 matching bases. The ends were cut back, 1 base at V and 6 bases at J, with 12 bases in the middle. The germline V gene has CDR1 SGHTA and CDR2 FQGNSA. The CDR3 sequence is 14 residues long.

The table lists this clone with a count of one. V usage is TRBV5-1 and J usage is TRBJ1-4; 7 positions agree with TRBD1. The CDR3 spans 15 residues. J lost 3 bases, V lost 1 base, and 3 bases had no gene match. Germline V gives CDR1 SGHRS, CDR2 YFSETQ. CDR3 nucleotides: TGCGCCAGCAGCTTGTCGGGGACAGCTAATGAAAAACTGTTTTTT. This gives the protein CASSLSGTANEKLFF.

This clone was found a few times. The CDR3 is CASSLRLAGVSYEQYF. As DNA, the CDR3 is TGTGCCAGCAGCCTACGACTAGCGGGGGTCTCCTACGAGCAGTACTTC. V usage is TRBV5-5 and J usage is TRBJ2-7; TRBD2 matches at 12 bases. CDR1 SGHKS and CDR2 YYEKEE come from the germline V gene (reference sequence). The junction had 5 bases not matched to a gene; V was cut back by 4 bases and J by 0 bases. The CDR3 consists of 16 residues.

J is TRBJ1-1 and V is TRBV4-2; 7 bases align to TRBD1. The CDR3 extends over 17 amino acids. Germline CDR1 is LGHNA and CDR2 is YNFKEQ. V shed 0 bases, J shed 1 base, and the junction held 8 bases outside the gene matches. This CDR3 reads CASSQDRSWTGNTEAFF. As DNA, the CDR3 is TGTGCCAGCAGCCAAGATCGGAGTTGGACAGGGAACACTGAAGCTTTCTTT.

The rearrangement uses TRBV7-8 and TRBJ1-6; D perhaps matches TRBD1 (6 bases). Looked up from germline, CDR1 is SGHVS and CDR2 is FQNEAQ. The CDR3 loop spans 16 amino acids. V shed 6 bases and J shed 4 bases, with 16 bases lying between them. The CDR3 sequence: CASRQRDTGYNSPLHF. CDR3 nucleotides: TGTGCCAGCAGACAACGGGACACCGGGTATAATTCACCCCTCCACTTT.

The rearrangement links TRBV27 to TRBJ1-3; the D is unclear. The CDR3 is made up of 16 amino acids. CDR1 is MNHEY and CDR2 is SMNVEV in the germline V gene (reference sequence). V was pared by 0 bases and J by 2 bases, with 11 bases between. The CDR3 nucleotides are TGTGCCAGCAGTTTATCAGGAGGGCCTGCTGGAAACACCATATATTTT. Protein product: CASSLSGGPAGNTIYF.